Listed below are T cell receptor beta chains from one sample, sequenced in a study of blood T cell repertoires in COVID-19. Here immunoSEQ multiplex PCR was the method, and the copy in TCRdb shows in-frame clones only, minus some. The sample has about 97,000 clones, about nine tenths seen once. The specimen was peripheral blood. The receptor source for this set is a woman in her forties or fifties with COVID-19, enrolled during active disease. Both conserved end residues are part of each CDR3. The D gene is left open where the match is weak. Clone size, where shown, is once, few, many, or a class for clones that have expanded.

cdr3_nt: TGTGCCTGGAATTCAGACAGTCTCGGCACAGATACGCAGTATTTT
cdr3_aa: CAWNSDSLGTDTQYF
d_call: -
v_call: TRBV30
j_call: TRBJ2-3
clone_size: -

cdr3_nt: TGTGCCAGCATCTCGGGACAGCTCAACACTGAAGCTTTCTTT
cdr3_aa: CASISGQLNTEAFF
d_call: TRBD1
v_call: TRBV27
j_call: TRBJ1-1
clone_size: -

cdr3_nt: TGTGCCTGGAGTGAGACAGGACTGAGCTCCTACAATGAGCAGTTCTTC
cdr3_aa: CAWSETGLSSYNEQFF
d_call: -
v_call: TRBV30
j_call: TRBJ2-1
clone_size: few

cdr3_nt: TGTGCCAGCAGTCCCTTAGGAACAGGGGGAAACTATGGCTACACCTTC
cdr3_aa: CASSPLGTGGNYGYTF
d_call: TRBD1
v_call: TRBV27
j_call: TRBJ1-2
clone_size: -

cdr3_nt: TGTGCCAGTAGTTACGGGACAGCTTACAATCAGCCCCAGCATTTT
cdr3_aa: CASSYGTAYNQPQHF
d_call: TRBD1
v_call: TRBV19
j_call: TRBJ1-5
clone_size: -

cdr3_nt: TGTGCCAGCAGTTTATCGATAGCCTACGAGCAGTACTTC
cdr3_aa: CASSLSIAYEQYF
d_call: -
v_call: TRBV27
j_call: TRBJ2-7
clone_size: -

cdr3_nt: TGTGCCAGCAGGCTACAGGGGGAGAACTATGGCTACACCTTC
cdr3_aa: CASRLQGENYGYTF
d_call: TRBD1
v_call: TRBV27
j_call: TRBJ1-2
clone_size: -

cdr3_nt: TGTGCCAGCATCGCCATACAGGGTCGTCAGCCCCAGCATTTT
cdr3_aa: CASIAIQGRQPQHF
d_call: -
v_call: TRBV7-8
j_call: TRBJ1-5
clone_size: -

cdr3_nt: TGCGCCAGCAGCTTGGAGGGACATAGCACAGATACGCAGTATTTT
cdr3_aa: CASSLEGHSTDTQYF
d_call: -
v_call: TRBV5-1
j_call: TRBJ2-3
clone_size: -

cdr3_nt: TGTGCCAGCAGTTTGGGGACAGGGTCATATGGCTACACCTTC
cdr3_aa: CASSLGTGSYGYTF
d_call: TRBD1
v_call: TRBV28
j_call: TRBJ1-2
clone_size: -

cdr3_nt: TGTGCCTGGAGTGAACAGGGGAACACTGAAGCTTTCTTT
cdr3_aa: CAWSEQGNTEAFF
d_call: -
v_call: TRBV30
j_call: TRBJ1-1
clone_size: -

cdr3_nt: TGTGCCAGCAGCCCGGGACTAGCGGAATATAGCTCCTACAATGAGCAGTTCTTC
cdr3_aa: CASSPGLAEYSSYNEQFF
d_call: TRBD2
v_call: TRBV5-4
j_call: TRBJ2-1
clone_size: -

cdr3_nt: TGTGCCAGCAGCTTAGATGGGACAACTTCCTATGGCTACACCTTC
cdr3_aa: CASSLDGTTSYGYTF
d_call: -
v_call: TRBV7-6
j_call: TRBJ1-2
clone_size: -

cdr3_nt: TGTGCCAGCAGCCTTCGGGGGGGATCAGACTATGGCTACACCTTC
cdr3_aa: CASSLRGGSDYGYTF
d_call: -
v_call: TRBV3-1/TRBV3-2
j_call: TRBJ1-2
clone_size: many

cdr3_nt: TGTGCCAGCAGAAGGGTACAGGTGCACTACGAGCAGTACTTC
cdr3_aa: CASRRVQVHYEQYF
d_call: -
v_call: TRBV28
j_call: TRBJ2-7
clone_size: -

cdr3_nt: TGTGCCATCAGTCACACCCTCCTGAGGGCAGATAACTCTGGAAACACCATATATTTT
cdr3_aa: CAISHTLLRADNSGNTIYF
d_call: -
v_call: TRBV10-3
j_call: TRBJ1-3
clone_size: -

cdr3_nt: TGTGCCAGCAGCCGACGAGGGACAGGGAACACTGAAGCTTTCTTT
cdr3_aa: CASSRRGTGNTEAFF
d_call: TRBD1
v_call: TRBV6-2/TRBV6-3
j_call: TRBJ1-1
clone_size: -

cdr3_nt: TGTGCCAGCAGCTTGGACAGGAACACCGGGGAGCTGTTTTTT
cdr3_aa: CASSLDRNTGELFF
d_call: -
v_call: TRBV13
j_call: TRBJ2-2
clone_size: -